This record concerns one TCR beta chain sequence. With 4 bases removed from V and 3 bases from J, the gap between germline ends came to 10 bases. Germline CDR1 is SGHDT and CDR2 is YYEEEE. This CDR3 is built from 13 residues. Repertoires were generated with immunoSEQ multiplex PCR, while TCRdb's copy carries only in-frame clones and drops some. The sample includes 100,000 to 120,000 clones, just under 95% seen only once; the top ten take roughly 1.4%. The sample originates from a study of siplizumab effects on memory and regulatory T cells. The receptor was isolated from a human donor in good health. Sequencing input: CD4+ T cells sorted from blood. The chain combines TRBV5-6 with TRBJ1-2; D is unclear. CDR3: CASSLPTDYGYTF. CDR3 coding DNA: TGTGCCAGCAGCCTTCCCACAGACTATGGCTACACCTTC.